This T cell receptor beta chain was observed in a study of T cells in Graves' hyperthyroidism and ophthalmopathy. Points from the study as a whole: In simple terms, a model built on 13 V-J features told ophthalmopathy apart from stable hyperthyroidism. Appearing also in blood were most of the thyroid clonotypes expanded above 0.001.

This clonotype has a count of ten or more. Its target is not known. The germline gives CDR1 KGHSH, CDR2 LQKENI. V lost 1 base to trimming and J lost 6 bases, with 14 bases between them. The CDR3 runs to 15 residues. It was RNA transcripts that yielded the amplified TCR beta CDR3 regions. TCR CDR3 underwent first-round RT-PCR with the HTBI primer set. Using its own MiXCR run on the multiplex PCR reads, TCRdb lists one record per CDR3 protein. The table shows hundreds of thousands of distinct CDR3 sequences, with around 16% occurring only once. The chain employs TRBV18 and TRBJ2-3; D possibly corresponds to TRBD2 (6 bases). Sequencing was carried out using blood. The clonotype comes from a woman aged 18-35 years with Graves' hyperthyroidism. CDR3 protein: CASSPRGAHPDTQYF. Written as DNA, the CDR3 is TGTGCCAGCTCACCACGCGGGGCCCACCCTGATACGCAGTATTTT.